In its sample, the clone carrying this T cell receptor beta chain was seen a few times. Its antigen is not known. This sample was taken from a study of tumor-infiltrating lymphocytes in primary liver carcinoma. Whole-study context: The neoplasms were of stage T1-T3 N0M0, with dimensions of about 4.2 to 10 cm across. Tissue type made little difference to sample yields of roughly 3.65 to 8 million productive TCRbeta reads. Points from the study as a whole: Only about 7-24% of top clones showed up in all five tumor regions.

With a constant-region primer, TCR beta cDNA was made from 500 ng of total RNA. Amplification in three nested multiplex PCR rounds with slightly modified ARM-PCR gave rise to TCR beta libraries. Each of the first two PCR rounds ran approximately 11 cycles with TRBV1-TRBV30 forward and C-beta reverse primers. Via MiXCR, TCRdb re-called the multiplex PCR reads, giving one row per CDR3 protein. This sample has 150,000 to 200,000 distinct CDR3 sequences, with around four fifths found just once. The CDR3 has 16 residues. Losses at the gene ends were 6 bases for V and 1 base for J; bases not matched to a gene: 10. CDR1 and CDR2 from the germline V gene are SGHAT and FQDESV (reference sequence). For each extraction, RNA and DNA were obtained together from around 20-30 mg of unsorted bulk tissue. No treatment had been given to the patients, who were chronically infected with HBV.

Sequencing was carried out using tumor tissue from primary liver carcinoma. The chain has TRBV11-1 and TRBJ2-7; 9 nucleotides line up with TRBD1. The TCR was taken from a man in his forties with primary liver carcinoma and hepatitis B virus infection. The CDR3 protein is CASSSGTGQGSYEQYF. The CDR3 DNA is TGTGCCAGCAGTTCTGGTACGGGACAGGGTTCCTACGAGCAGTACTTC.